This record covers a single TCR beta chain. Germline V gene sequence: CDR1 MNHEY, CDR2 SVGAGI. The CDR3 spans 12 residues. The V segment lost 4 bases and the J segment 7 bases; nucleotides outside the gene matches: 1. These data come from a study of OX40 agonist ivuxolimab in advanced cancers. At cycle 4 day 1, cycle 7 day 1, and baseline, blood was sampled. The table came from immunoSEQ multiplex PCR; TCRdb's copy has only in-frame clones and leaves some out. The data hold tens of thousands of clones, with approximately 84% observed a single time. The sample here was CD4+ or CD8+ T cells sorted from blood, taken in a trial of the OX40 agonist ivuxolimab. The receptor was isolated from an adult with an advanced solid tumor such as melanoma, head and neck, liver or kidney cancer. The chain combines TRBV6-5 with TRBJ2-1; 7 bases match TRBD2. The CDR3 is CASSSGGNEQFF. The CDR3 bases are TGTGCCAGCAGTTCGGGAGGTAATGAGCAGTTCTTC.